The 22 T cell receptor beta chains presented below share a single source sample, sequenced in a study of T cells in Graves' hyperthyroidism and ophthalmopathy. Using RNA transcripts as the source, TCR beta CDR3 regions were amplified. Using the HTBI primer set, a first-round RT-PCR was run on the TCR CDR3. Each CDR3 protein is one row after TCRdb ran MiXCR on the multiplex PCR reads. Here the sample spans about 270,000 distinct CDR3 sequences, roughly 15% being singletons. Sequenced sample: blood. The receptors were gathered from a woman between 50 and 59 years old with Graves' hyperthyroidism that later progressed to Graves' ophthalmopathy.

This clonotype was seen repeatedly, ten times or more. This rearrangement joins TRBV2 to TRBJ1-2; no firm D call. This CDR3 has 14 amino acids. The germline V and J ends were trimmed by 7 bases and 4 bases, with 16 bases remaining between them. Germline V gene sequence: CDR1 SNHLY, CDR2 FYNNEI. CDR3 nucleotides: TGTGCCAGCACCCCACAGTACACCACCTATGGCTACACCTTC. It is translated as CASTPQYTTYGYTF.

This clonotype was seen at least ten times. The chain is built from TRBV10-3 and TRBJ2-3; TRBD2 matches 8 bases. CDR1 is ENHRY and CDR2 is SYGVKD in the germline V gene. CDR3 length: 14 amino acids. Trimming removed 6 bases from V and 0 bases from J; junction bases left unmatched: 2. For the CDR3, the DNA is TGTGCCATCAGCCGACTAGCGAGCACAGATACGCAGTATTTT. As protein: CAISRLASTDTQYF.

The chain is built from TRBV7-9 and TRBJ2-3, with D possibly being TRBD1 or TRBD2 (7 bases each). CDR3 length: 15 amino acids. The V end was cut by 6 bases, the J end by 2 bases, with 15 bases between. In germline, CDR1 is SEHNR, CDR2 FQNEAQ (reference sequence). CDR3 sequence (DNA): TGTGCCAGCAGGTACGGGGAGGGGGCCACAGATACGCAGTATTTT. Amino acid sequence: CASRYGEGATDTQYF.

CDR3 nucleotides: TGTGCCAGCAGTTTATTGGGGACAGTTGAAAAACTGTTTTTT. It is translated as CASSLLGTVEKLFF. The chain links TRBV27 to TRBJ1-4; TRBD1 agrees at 7 bases. Germline CDR1 MNHEY, CDR2 SMNVEV (reference sequence). The CDR3 has 14 residues. J gave up 7 bases and V 1 base, and 3 bases lay outside the gene matches.

This clonotype was seen many times. The gene calls are TRBV2 and TRBJ1-3; 7 nucleotides agree with TRBD1. From germline, CDR1 is SNHLY and CDR2 FYNNEI. V shed 8 bases, J shed 0 bases, and the junction held 7 bases outside the gene matches. CDR3 length equals 15 residues. The CDR3: CASGRDSFSGNTIYF. The CDR3 coding sequence is TGTGCCAGCGGCAGGGACAGCTTCTCTGGAAACACCATATATTTT.

Ten or more counts support this clonotype. The chain uses TRBV10-2 and TRBJ1-1; D is undetermined. CDR3 length: 12 residues. Germline CDR1 and CDR2: WSHSY and SAAADI. Trimming took 5 bases from V and 3 from J, leaving 7 bases between them. The CDR3 sequence: CASSKLDTEAFF. CDR3 DNA: TGCGCCAGCAGTAAGTTGGACACTGAAGCTTTCTTT.

This clonotype was detected ten times or more. The V gene is TRBV5-1, the J gene TRBJ2-2; D is ambiguous. Germline CDR1 SGHRS, CDR2 YFSETQ. V was trimmed by 0 bases and J by 0 bases, leaving 6 bases between them. The CDR3 runs to 15 residues. The chain's CDR3 is CASSLARPNTGELFF. The DNA of the CDR3 is TGCGCCAGCAGCTTGGCCAGACCGAACACCGGGGAGCTGTTTTTT.

V is TRBV28 and J is TRBJ2-5; weak D call: TRBD2 (5 bases). CDR3 length: 12 residues. The V gene lost 7 bases and the J gene lost 3 bases, with 9 bases spanning the gap. Germline V lookup: CDR1 MDHEN, CDR2 SYDVKM. This CDR3 reads CASIGVEETQYF. The CDR3 nucleotides are TGTGCCAGCATCGGGGTAGAAGAGACCCAGTACTTC.

This clonotype was detected many times. The chain links TRBV28 to TRBJ2-3; D may be TRBD2 (6 bases). The CDR3 length is 15 residues. Trimming shortened V by 3 bases and J by 7 bases, and 17 bases separated the two germline ends. The germline V gene encodes CDR1 MDHEN and CDR2 SYDVKM. The CDR3 region has the DNA TGTGCCAGCAGTTTCCTAGCGAAAGGTCCTAATACGCAGTATTTT. Translating gives CASSFLAKGPNTQYF.

This clonotype was picked up many times. The chain recombines TRBV12-3 or TRBV12-4 with TRBJ1-3; a possible D gene is TRBD1 (5 bases). The CDR3 runs to 16 residues. The V and J ends lost 5 bases and 3 bases respectively, with 17 bases between them. The chain's CDR3 is CASSDLRGGYGNTIYF. CDR3 sequence (DNA): TGTGCCAGCAGTGACCTGAGGGGCGGGTATGGAAACACCATATATTTT.

This clonotype was picked up many times. V gene TRBV5-1 combines with J gene TRBJ2-6, with 10 bases identical to TRBD2. J lost 2 bases, V lost 0 bases, and 5 bases had no gene match. The germline V gene encodes CDR1 SGHRS and CDR2 YFSETQ. This CDR3 has 18 residues. Here the CDR3 DNA reads TGCGCCAGCAGCTTGGCTCTAGCGGGAGAGGCTGGGGCCAACGTCCTGACTTTC. It codes for CASSLALAGEAGANVLTF.

This clonotype was counted many times. V usage is TRBV6-1 and J usage is TRBJ2-7; D may be TRBD2 (7 bases). The CDR3 runs to 15 residues. The germline CDR1 and CDR2 sequences are MNHNS and SASEGT. Between the trimmed V and J ends, which lost 8 bases and 5 bases, there was a span of 22 bases. The CDR3 here is CASGPSTRGADEQYF. CDR3 sequence (DNA): TGTGCCAGCGGACCCTCGACTCGGGGGGCCGACGAGCAGTACTTC.

This clonotype was counted a few times. The chain recombines TRBV4-1 with TRBJ2-1, with TRBD2 matching 7 bases. The CDR3 consists of 16 residues. Losses at the gene ends were 2 bases for V and 2 bases for J; bases not matched to a gene: 6. Per the germline V gene, CDR1 is MGHRA and CDR2 is YSYEKL. The CDR3 coding sequence is TGCGCCAGCAGCCAACAGGCCCTAGCGGCCTACAATGAGCAGTTCTTC. Translation gives CASSQQALAAYNEQFF.

This clonotype was observed a handful of times. The genes are TRBV29-1 and TRBJ1-5; D is uncertain. Trimming shortened V by 5 bases and J by 3 bases, and 5 bases separated the two germline ends. Per germline, CDR1 SQVTM and CDR2 ANQGSEA. The CDR3 runs 11 residues. The CDR3 region has the DNA TGCAGCGTTTGGCCCAATCAGCCCCAGCATTTT. As protein: CSVWPNQPQHF.

The sample holds many counts of this clonotype. The chain links TRBV3-1 to TRBJ1-6; 10 nucleotides align to TRBD1. The J segment lost 9 bases and the V segment lost 3 bases, leaving 2 bases of the junction unmatched. The length of the CDR3 is 14 residues. Looked up from germline, CDR1 is LGHDT and CDR2 is YNNKEL (reference sequence). CDR3 bases: TGTGCCAGCAGCCACGGGACAGGGGTTTCACCCCTCCACTTT. Residues: CASSHGTGVSPLHF. The full variable domain, its missing parts supplied by reference TRBV3-1 and TRBJ1-6, is DTAVSQTPKYLVTQMGNDKSIKCEQNLGHDTMYWYKQDSKKFLKIMFSYNNKELIINETVPNRFSPKSPDKAHLNLHINSLELGDSAVYFCASSHGTGVSPLHFGNGTRLTVT.

This clonotype was counted many times. The CDR3 region is CASSQEGTGGYEQYF. The CDR3 region has the DNA TGCGCCAGCAGCCAAGAAGGGACAGGGGGCTACGAGCAGTACTTC. The V and J genes are TRBV4-1 and TRBJ2-7, with 11 positions matching TRBD1. The CDR3 loop spans 15 amino acids. The junction had 1 base not matched to a gene; V was cut back by 0 bases and J by 3 bases. Germline V gene lookup returns CDR1 MGHRA and CDR2 YSYEKL.

This clonotype showed up many times. This rearrangement joins TRBV18 to TRBJ1-2; unclear D gene. V lost 5 bases to trimming and J lost 3 bases, with 10 bases between them. The CDR3 contains 13 residues. Germline V gene data show CDR1 as KGHSH and CDR2 as LQKENI. CDR3 bases: TGTGCCAGCTCAGAACGGGCCGACTATGGCTACACCTTC. Protein sequence: CASSERADYGYTF.

A word on this clonotype: A much larger clone is a single base away; this may be a read error. The rearrangement joins TRBV20-1 to TRBJ2-7, with D maybe TRBD2 (6 bases). CDR3 length: 14 residues. The germline V gene encodes CDR1 DFQATT and CDR2 SNEGSKA (reference sequence). CDR3 sequence (DNA): TGCAGTGCTAGTACCGCGGGACCCTCATACGAGCGGTACTTC. Amino acids: CSASTAGPSYERYF.

In this sample, this clonotype turned up many times. This chain joins TRBV28 and TRBJ1-1; D call uncertain. The CDR3 length is 16 residues. Trimming stripped 6 bases from V and 0 bases from J, with 17 bases between. Germline V lookup: CDR1 MDHEN, CDR2 SYDVKM. In nucleotides, the CDR3 is TGTGCCAGCAGGAGTGCCGGCACATTTATGAACACTGAAGCTTTCTTT. It encodes CASRSAGTFMNTEAFF.

There are a few counts of this clonotype. With a much larger clone just one base away, this may be a read error. The chain uses TRBV28 and TRBJ2-2; perhaps TRBD2 as D (5 bases). The CDR3 totals 16 residues. The germline CDR1 and CDR2 sequences are MDHEN and SYDVKM. CDR3 coding DNA: TGTGCCAGCAGTTTGCTGGGTAGCTCGAACACCGGGGAGCTGTTATTT. Amino acids: CASSLLGSSNTGELLF.

This clonotype was detected ten times or more. The gene calls are TRBV2 and TRBJ2-1; 8 nucleotides line up with TRBD1. The CDR3 has 15 residues. Germline trimming cut 6 bases from V and 4 bases from J; bases unmatched to any gene: 8. Germline CDR1 reads SNHLY; CDR2 reads FYNNEI. The DNA for the CDR3 is TGTGCCAGCAGAGACCGGGACAGGAGTTACAATGAGCAGTTCTTC. Translation gives CASRDRDRSYNEQFF.

This clonotype came up many times. The chain carries TRBV5-1 and TRBJ2-7; D remains ambiguous. Trimming shortened V by 3 bases and J by 2 bases, and 12 bases separated the two germline ends. Germline V gene data show CDR1 as SGHRS and CDR2 as YFSETQ. The CDR3 spans 14 residues. DNA for the CDR3: TGCGCCAGCAGCTCATCGGGCCTAACCTACGAGCAGTACTTC. Its protein product is CASSSSGLTYEQYF.